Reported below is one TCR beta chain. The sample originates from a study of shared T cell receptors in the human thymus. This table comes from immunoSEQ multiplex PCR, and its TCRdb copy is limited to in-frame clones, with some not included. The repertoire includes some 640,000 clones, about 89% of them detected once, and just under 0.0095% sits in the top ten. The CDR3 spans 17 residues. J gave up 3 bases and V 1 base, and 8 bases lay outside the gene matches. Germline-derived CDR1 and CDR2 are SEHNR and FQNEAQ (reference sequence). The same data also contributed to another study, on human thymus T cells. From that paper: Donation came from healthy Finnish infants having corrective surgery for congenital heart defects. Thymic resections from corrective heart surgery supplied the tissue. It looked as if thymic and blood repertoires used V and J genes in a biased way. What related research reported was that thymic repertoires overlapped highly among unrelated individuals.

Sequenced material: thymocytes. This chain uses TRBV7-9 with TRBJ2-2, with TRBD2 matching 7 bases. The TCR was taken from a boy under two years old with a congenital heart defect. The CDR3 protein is CASSLDLLAEYTGELFF. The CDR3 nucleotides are TGTGCCAGCAGCTTAGATCTGCTAGCGGAATACACCGGGGAGCTGTTTTTT.